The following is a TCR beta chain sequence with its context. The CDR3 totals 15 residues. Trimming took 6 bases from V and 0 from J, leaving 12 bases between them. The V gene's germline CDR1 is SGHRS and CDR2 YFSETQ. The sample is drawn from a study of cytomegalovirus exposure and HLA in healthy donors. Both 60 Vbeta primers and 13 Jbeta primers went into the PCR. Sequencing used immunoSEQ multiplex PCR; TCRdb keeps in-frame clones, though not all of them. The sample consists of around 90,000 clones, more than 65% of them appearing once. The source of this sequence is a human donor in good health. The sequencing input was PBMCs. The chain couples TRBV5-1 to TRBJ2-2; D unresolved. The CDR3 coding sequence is TGCGCCAGCAAAGTGGGCCCTGCGAACACCGGGGAGCTGTTTTTT. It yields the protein CASKVGPANTGELFF.